The present TCR beta chain was sequenced within a study of PD-L1 blockade in urothelial cancer. Overall study: Median T cell yield from blood was around 140,000.

Time point defined: pretreatment peripheral blood. Spiked synthetic TCR analogs estimated absolute template abundance per PCR. The data were produced by immunoSEQ multiplex PCR, yet TCRdb's version contains in-frame clones alone and is incomplete. The sample lists tens of thousands of clones, roughly 84% occurring once. This CDR3 spans 14 amino acids. V was shortened by 4 bases and J by 7 bases, with 14 bases between the two germline ends. Germline assignment: CDR1 GTSNPN and CDR2 SVGIG (reference sequence). Sequencing used PBMCs, obtained around atezolizumab (anti-PD-L1) treatment. The TCR comes from a man aged 55 to 69 with urothelial cancer. The chain carries TRBV30 and TRBJ1-6; D may be TRBD1 (5 bases). The CDR3 DNA reads as TGTGCCTGGACACGCGACAGCTTAAATTCACCCCTCCACTTT. This codes for CAWTRDSLNSPLHF.